Included here is one TCR beta chain sequence, with context. What it binds is not known. The CDR3 sequence is 16 residues long. Combined were second doses at about 4 or about 12 weeks. The data derive from a study of T cell responses to AZD1222 COVID-19 vaccine. Notes on the study in general: Seropositivity was recorded at baseline in only 6 or 7 AZD1222 recipients. Among vaccine-associated CD4 TCRs, coverage spanned spike, with dominance at 160-218 and 743-854. The repertoires were collected only after the peak T cell response.

Produced via immunoSEQ multiplex PCR; TCRdb's table is partial and in-frame only. The sample includes 90,000 to 120,000 clones, over 80% of them seen just once. Sequencing used peripheral blood, obtained 28 days after the second AZD1222 dose. The clonotype originates from an adult who received the AZD1222 COVID-19 vaccine. The V call is TRBV21-1, the J call TRBJ2-1; the DNA was not used to check the table's D call, TRBD1. TRBV21-1 corresponds to a pseudogene. For the CDR3, the DNA is TGTGCCAGCAGCAATTTGGGGGCGTTTTTGGACAATGAGCAGTTCTTC. Translated: CASSNLGAFLDNEQFF.